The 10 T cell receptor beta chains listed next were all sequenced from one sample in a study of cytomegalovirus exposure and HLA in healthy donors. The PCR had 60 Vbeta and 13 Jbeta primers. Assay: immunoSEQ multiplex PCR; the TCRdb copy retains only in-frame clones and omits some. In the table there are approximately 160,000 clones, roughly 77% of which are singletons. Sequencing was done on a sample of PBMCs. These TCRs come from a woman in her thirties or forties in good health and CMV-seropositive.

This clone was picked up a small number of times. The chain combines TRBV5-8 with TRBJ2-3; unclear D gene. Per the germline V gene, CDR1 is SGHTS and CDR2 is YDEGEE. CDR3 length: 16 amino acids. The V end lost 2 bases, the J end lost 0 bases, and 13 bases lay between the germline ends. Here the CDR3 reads CASSLVVWASTDTQYF. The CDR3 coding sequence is TGTGCCAGCAGCTTAGTAGTCTGGGCCAGCACAGATACGCAGTATTTT.

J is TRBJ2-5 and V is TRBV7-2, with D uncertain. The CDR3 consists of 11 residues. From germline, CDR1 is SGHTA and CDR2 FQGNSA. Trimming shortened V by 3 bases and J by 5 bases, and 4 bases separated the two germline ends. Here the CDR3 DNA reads TGTGCCAGCAGCTTCACTGAGACCCAGTACTTC. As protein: CASSFTETQYF.

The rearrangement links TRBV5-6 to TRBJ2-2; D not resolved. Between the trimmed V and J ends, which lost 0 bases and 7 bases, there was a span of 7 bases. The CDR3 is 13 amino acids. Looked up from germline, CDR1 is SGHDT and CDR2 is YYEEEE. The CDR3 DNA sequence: TGTGCCAGCAGCTTGGGGGCTAACGGGGAGCTGTTTTTT. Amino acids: CASSLGANGELFF. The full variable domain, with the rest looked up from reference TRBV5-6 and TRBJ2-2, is DAGVTQSPTHLIKTRGQQVTLRCSPKSGHDTVSWYQQALGQGPQFIFQYYEEEERQRGNFPDRFSGHQFPNYSSELNVNALLLGDSALYLCASSLGANGELFFGEGSRLTVL.

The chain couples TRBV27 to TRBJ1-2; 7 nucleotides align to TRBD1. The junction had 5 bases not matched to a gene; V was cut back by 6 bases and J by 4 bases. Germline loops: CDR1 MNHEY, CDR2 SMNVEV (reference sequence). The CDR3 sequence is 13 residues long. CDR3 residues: CASRGQPSYGYTF. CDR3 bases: TGTGCCAGCAGGGGACAGCCTTCCTATGGCTACACCTTC.

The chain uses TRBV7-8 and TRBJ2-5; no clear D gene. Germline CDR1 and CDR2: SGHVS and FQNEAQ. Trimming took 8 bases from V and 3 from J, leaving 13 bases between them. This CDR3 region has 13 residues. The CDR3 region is CASVGFSEETQYF. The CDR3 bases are TGTGCCAGCGTGGGCTTCTCGGAAGAGACCCAGTACTTC.

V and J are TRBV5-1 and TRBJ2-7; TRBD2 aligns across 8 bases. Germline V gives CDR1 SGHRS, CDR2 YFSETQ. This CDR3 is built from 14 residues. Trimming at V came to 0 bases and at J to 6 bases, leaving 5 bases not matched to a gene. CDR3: CASSLDPGGGEQYF. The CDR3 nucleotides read TGCGCCAGCAGCTTGGATCCGGGGGGGGGCGAGCAGTACTTC.

CDR3 in amino acids: CASSVGWGQGDTGELFF. The CDR3, as DNA: TGTGCCAGCAGCGTAGGGTGGGGACAGGGGGACACCGGGGAGCTGTTTTTT. This rearrangement joins TRBV9 to TRBJ2-2, with 11 nucleotides matching TRBD1. CDR1 is SGDLS and CDR2 is YYNGEE in the germline V gene. There are 17 residues in the CDR3. After removal of 0 bases from V and 3 bases from J, the junction contained 4 bases not matched to a gene.

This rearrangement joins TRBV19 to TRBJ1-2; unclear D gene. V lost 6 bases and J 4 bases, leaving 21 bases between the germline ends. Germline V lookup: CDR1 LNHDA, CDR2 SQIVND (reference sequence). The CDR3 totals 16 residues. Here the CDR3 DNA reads TGTGCCAGTAGCCTTTCCTCCGTGGGCCCAACCTATGGCTACACCTTC. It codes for CASSLSSVGPTYGYTF. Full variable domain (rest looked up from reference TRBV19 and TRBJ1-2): DGGITQSPKYLFRKEGQNVTLSCEQNLNHDAMYWYRQDPGQGLRLIYYSQIVNDFQKGDIAEGYSVSREKKESFPLTVTSAQKNPTAFYLCASSLSSVGPTYGYTFGSGTRLTVV.

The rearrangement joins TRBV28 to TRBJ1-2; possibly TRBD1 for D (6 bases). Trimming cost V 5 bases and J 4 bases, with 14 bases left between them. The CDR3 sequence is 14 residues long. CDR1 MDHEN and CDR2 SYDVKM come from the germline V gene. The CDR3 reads CASSQSRGAYGYTF. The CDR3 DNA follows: TGTGCCAGCAGTCAGAGCAGGGGTGCCTATGGCTACACCTTC.

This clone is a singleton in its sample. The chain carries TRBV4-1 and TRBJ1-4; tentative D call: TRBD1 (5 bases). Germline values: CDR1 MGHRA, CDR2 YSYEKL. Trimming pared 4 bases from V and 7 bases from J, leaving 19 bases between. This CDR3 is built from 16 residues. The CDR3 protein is CASSPRVGQGIEKLFF. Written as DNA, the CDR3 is TGCGCCAGCAGCCCCCGTGTAGGGCAGGGAATTGAAAAACTGTTTTTT.